This T cell receptor beta chain was identified during a study of T cells expressing NK-cell markers. Study findings and constraints: For several donors, these clonotypes were likewise the leading ones in the CD3+CD56-NKG2C+ fraction.

Using the 5' RACE reads, TCRdb records one entry per CDR3 protein without DNA. The sample's table shows roughly 150,000 distinct CDR3 sequences. Remarks on this clonotype: Antigen unknown.

What was sequenced was blood T cells: a sorted CD56 or NKG2C T cell subset, CD4+ or CD8+ T cells, or bulk PBMC T cells (not recorded which). The source is a man aged 18-70 years in good health.

The chain's CDR3 is CASSHDRDRGIYEQYF. This rearrangement joins TRBV4-2 to TRBJ2-7; there is no DNA to check the TCRdb D call of TRBD1. The CDR3 covers 16 residues. The germline V gene encodes CDR1 LGHNA and CDR2 YNFKEQ.